The 21 T cell receptor beta chains given below trace back to one sample, sequenced in a study of CD8+CD57+ T cells in acquired aplastic anemia. TCR beta VDJ and CDR3 were profiled, and genomic DNA was the template. Using its own MiXCR run on the reads, TCRdb lists one record per CDR3 protein. The sample includes 350,000 to 450,000 distinct CDR3 sequences, around 72% of them seen just once. Sequenced input: sorted CD4+, CD8+, or CD8+CD57+ T cells (not recorded which) from PBMCs. The receptors here all came from a human donor in good health, serving as a control.

The genes are TRBV2 and TRBJ2-2; 10 bases fit TRBD2. Losses at the gene ends were 6 bases for V and 3 bases for J; bases not matched to a gene: 7. CDR1 is SNHLY and CDR2 is FYNNEI in the germline V gene. The CDR3 totals 16 residues. This CDR3 is CASSPTSGWDTGELFF. In DNA form, the CDR3 reads TGTGCCAGCAGCCCGACTAGCGGGTGGGACACCGGGGAGCTGTTTTTT.

This chain connects TRBV7-4 to TRBJ1-1; D is uncertain. This CDR3 comprises 15 residues. V lost 5 bases, J lost 3 bases, and 16 bases lay in between. CDR1 is SGHVT and CDR2 is SQSDAQ in the germline V gene. CDR3 residues: CASSTPTGLDTEAFF. The CDR3, as DNA: TGTGCCAGCAGCACCCCGACGGGTTTGGACACTGAAGCTTTCTTT. Drawing the rest from reference TRBV7-4 and TRBJ1-1, the complete variable domain is GAGVSQSPRYKVAKRGRDVALRCDSISGHVTLYWYRQTLGQGSEVLTYSQSDAQRDKSGRPSGRFSAERPERSVSTLKIQRTEQGDSAVYLCASSTPTGLDTEAFFGQGTRLTVV.

This chain joins TRBV25-1 and TRBJ1-6, with D tentatively TRBD1 (6 bases). Germline CDR1 reads MGHDK; CDR2 reads SYGVNS. The germline V and J ends were trimmed by 5 bases and 5 bases, with 13 bases remaining between them. This CDR3 has 15 residues. The CDR3 sequence is CASSFAGGDNSPLHF. The DNA of the CDR3 is TGTGCCAGCAGTTTCGCGGGGGGCGATAATTCACCCCTCCACTTT.

In regard to this clonotype: One end of the junction fails to match germline, which may point to a read error. The V gene is TRBV7-3, the J gene TRBJ1-2; D ambiguous. The CDR3 runs 14 residues. Germline CDR1 reads SGHTA; CDR2 reads FQGTGA. The CDR3 sequence is CASSQDCHSWTHTF. Here the CDR3 DNA reads TGTGCCAGCAGCCAGGACTGCCATAGCTGGACCCACACGTTC.

The chain is built from TRBV7-2 and TRBJ2-3; 8 bases are a match to TRBD2. The CDR3 contains 15 residues. The germline V gene has CDR1 SGHTA and CDR2 FQGNSA. The junction had 6 bases not matched to a gene; V was cut back by 5 bases and J by 2 bases. CDR3 region: CASSREGLFTDTQYF. CDR3 coding DNA: TGTGCCAGCAGCCGGGAGGGGCTCTTCACAGATACGCAGTATTTT.

This clonotype was detected many times. The genes are TRBV20-1 and TRBJ2-3, with TRBD2 matching over 9 bases. The J call is doubtful: the DNA matches TRBJ2-5 better. Germline V lookup: CDR1 DFQATT, CDR2 SNEGSKA (reference sequence). The CDR3 is 14 residues long. The CDR3 sequence: CSASRAGGDETQYF. CDR3 in DNA: TGCAGTGCTAGCAGAGCGGGGGGTGATGAGACCCAGTACTTC.

The chain carries TRBV6-5 and TRBJ2-5; perhaps TRBD2 as D (5 bases). The V and J ends lost 7 bases and 4 bases respectively, with 13 bases between them. CDR3 length: 13 amino acids. Germline loops: CDR1 MNHEY, CDR2 SVGAGI. The CDR3 is CASTSARGETQYF. The CDR3 bases are TGTGCCAGCACCTCAGCCCGGGGAGAGACCCAGTACTTC.

This clonotype was seen many times. The chain combines TRBV6-5 with TRBJ2-2, with D perhaps assigned TRBD1 or TRBD2 (5 bases each). V was pared by 11 bases and J by 6 bases, with 16 bases between. Germline CDR1 and CDR2: MNHEY and SVGAGI. This CDR3 is 13 amino acids long. The CDR3 nucleotides are TGTGCCTCTAAGTGGGGGATATCCGGGGAGCTGTTTTTT. Protein product: CASKWGISGELFF.

The rearrangement uses TRBV10-3 and TRBJ1-2, with 11 bases fitting TRBD1. The J segment lost 1 base and the V segment lost 4 bases, leaving 2 bases of the junction unmatched. The CDR3 consists of 15 residues. Germline V gives CDR1 ENHRY, CDR2 SYGVKD. CDR3 coding DNA: TGTGCCATCAGTGGGGGGACAGGGGGTAACTATGGCTACACCTTC. The encoded protein is CAISGGTGGNYGYTF.

The sample holds a few counts of this clonotype. The genes are TRBV15 and TRBJ2-7; the D gene is possibly TRBD1 (5 bases). CDR3 size: 17 residues. CDR1 and CDR2 (germline): LNHNV, YYDKDF (reference sequence). V dropped 0 bases and J dropped 4 bases, with 19 bases sitting between them. CDR3 loop: CATSREGRAGRRYEQYF. The CDR3 DNA sequence: TGTGCCACCAGCAGAGAGGGCCGGGCAGGGCGAAGGTACGAGCAGTACTTC.

This chain joins TRBV7-2 and TRBJ2-3; 9 bases fit TRBD2. CDR3 length: 19 amino acids. Germline V gene sequence: CDR1 SGHTA, CDR2 FQGNSA. After removal of 4 bases from V and 5 bases from J, the junction contained 19 bases not matched to a gene. The CDR3, as DNA: TGTGCCAGCAGCTCCCAGGCGGGGGGGCGGGTCCGGGGCAAAGATACGCAGTATTTT. Residues: CASSSQAGGRVRGKDTQYF. Based on the CDR3 plus reference TRBV7-2 and TRBJ2-3, the full variable domain is GAGVSQSPSNKVTEKGKDVELRCDPISGHTALYWYRQSLGQGLEFLIYFQGNSAPDKSGLPSDRFSAERTGGSVSTLTIQRTQQEDSAVYLCASSSQAGGRVRGKDTQYFGPGTRLTVL.

This clonotype is a singleton in its sample. The chain links TRBV5-1 to TRBJ2-7; TRBD1 matches 7 bases. V shed 2 bases and J 7 bases; nucleotides not matched to a gene: 6. Germline loops: CDR1 SGHRS, CDR2 YFSETQ. The CDR3 contains 13 residues. The CDR3 is CASSFGQDREQYF. The DNA for the CDR3 is TGCGCCAGCAGCTTTGGACAGGACCGGGAGCAGTACTTC.

As for this clonotype: The junction differs from germline at one of its ends, possibly a read error. V and J are TRBV4-3 and TRBJ2-6, with D possibly TRBD2 on 5 matching bases. From germline, CDR1 is LGHNA and CDR2 YSLEER. CDR3 size: 19 residues. This chain's CDR3 is CAGRSAAPVIHSGANVLTF. The CDR3 DNA is TGCGCCGGCAGATCAGCGGCCCCGGTGATTCACTCTGGGGCCAACGTCCTGACTTTC.

A remark on this clonotype: One end of the junction does not line up with germline, which may come from a read error. The chain uses TRBV15 and TRBJ2-1, with D possibly being TRBD2 (6 bases). CDR3 size: 15 residues. Per the germline V gene, CDR1 is LNHNV and CDR2 is YYDKDF (reference sequence). In DNA, the CDR3 is TGCGCCACCAGCTTAGCCGCGGGATCCGAAAATGAGCAGTTCTTC. Its protein product is CATSLAAGSENEQFF.

The rearrangement joins TRBV9 to TRBJ2-7; TRBD2 might be the D (6 bases). The V and J ends lost 5 bases and 6 bases respectively, with 24 bases between them. The germline gives CDR1 SGDLS, CDR2 YYNGEE. The CDR3 spans 16 residues. The CDR3 DNA is TGTGCCAGCAGTGGCGAGGGGACTGTGATTACCTTCGAGCAGTACTTC. This translates into CASSGEGTVITFEQYF.

This clonotype was counted many times. The chain links TRBV25-1 to TRBJ1-2; D is possibly TRBD1 (6 bases). There are 14 residues in the CDR3. V was shortened by 6 bases and J by 3 bases, with 14 bases between the two germline ends. Germline V gene sequence: CDR1 MGHDK, CDR2 SYGVNS. CDR3 in amino acids: CASSAGGAYYGYTF. The DNA of the CDR3 is TGTGCCAGCAGCGCCGGGGGCGCGTACTATGGCTACACCTTC.

This clonotype was counted only a few times. A much more abundant neighbour one base away suggests this may be a read error. The chain employs TRBV7-6 and TRBJ2-2, with D possibly matching TRBD1 (7 bases). With 8 bases removed from V and 6 bases from J, the gap between germline ends came to 16 bases. The CDR3 has 14 amino acids. Per germline, CDR1 SGHVS and CDR2 FNYEAQ. The CDR3 region is CASGSQGRPGELFF. CDR3 DNA sequence: TGTGCCAGCGGCTCACAGGGGAGGCCCGGGGAGCTGTTTTTT.

The chain recombines TRBV5-4 with TRBJ2-7; TRBD1 might be the D (6 bases). The CDR3 totals 14 residues. Germline values: CDR1 SGHNT, CDR2 YYREEE (reference sequence). Trimming removed 7 bases at V and 5 bases at J, with 19 bases between. DNA for the CDR3: TGTGCCAGCCACACTTACAGGGCAGGGAACGAGCAGTACTTC. Protein sequence: CASHTYRAGNEQYF.

This clonotype was observed many times. V gene TRBV18 combines with J gene TRBJ1-4; D gene unclear. CDR1 is KGHSH, CDR2 LQKENI, per germline. The CDR3 is 12 amino acids. V gave up 5 bases and J gave up 7 bases, with 8 bases separating them. CDR3 DNA sequence: TGTGCCAGCTCATCCACGAGTGAAAAACTGTTTTTT. Protein: CASSSTSEKLFF.

The genes are TRBV6-2 or TRBV6-3 and TRBJ2-3; possible D gene TRBD2, 5 bases. The CDR3 sequence is 16 residues long. CDR1 MNHEY and CDR2 SVGEGT come from the germline V gene. V was pared by 7 bases and J by 0 bases, with 17 bases between. CDR3 DNA sequence: TGTGCCAGCATGCAAGATTTGGACTCTAGCACAGATACGCAGTATTTT. Encoded protein: CASMQDLDSSTDTQYF.

About this clonotype itself: The final CDR3 position lacks the conserved phenylalanine or tryptophan, pointing to a likely read error. It is unclear where the CDR3 begins or ends on the DNA, so no DNA is shown, and the CDR3 is as TCRdb lists it. V gene TRBV2 combines with J gene TRBJ1-1; TRBD1, the table's D call, lacks a check against the DNA. Germline V gene lookup returns CDR1 SNHLY and CDR2 FYNNEI. The CDR3 comprises 16 residues, both ends counted. CDR3 loop: CASSVGNGGPNEQYLG.